This T cell receptor beta chain is from a study of T-cell memory formation after mild COVID-19. The CDR3 length is 14 residues. V lost 5 bases and J lost 5, with 13 bases in between. CDR1 is MNHNY and CDR2 is SVGAGI in the germline V gene (reference sequence). Amplification by 5'RACE using constant-segment primers produced TCR alpha and TCR beta cDNA libraries that carried sample barcodes and UMIs. One entry per CDR3 protein results from TCRdb running MiXCR on the 5' RACE reads. The table records 200,000 to 300,000 distinct CDR3 sequences, approximately 15% of them present only once. Study-wide results and caveats: Clones from the second wave (peaking day 37) had unconfirmed SARS-CoV-2 specificity.

Turning to this clonotype: Its antigen is as yet unknown.

The J gene is TRBJ1-5, the V gene TRBV6-6; D is perhaps TRBD1 (6 bases). The sequence was collected from a man aged 18 to 29 who had mild COVID-19 (a few samples of this study predate the infection). Cell type and time point are not known. Sample: PBMCs or a T cell subset sorted from them (not recorded which). CDR3 protein: CASSQQGWDQPQHF. As DNA, the CDR3 is TGTGCCAGCAGTCAACAGGGCTGGGATCAGCCCCAGCATTTT.